Sequencing of this TCR beta chain was carried out in a study of esophageal squamous cell carcinoma under preoperative chemotherapy. Overall study context: TCR repertoires were profiled from both peripheral blood T cells and tumor-infiltrating lymphocytes. Whole-study findings and limits: After chemotherapy, TCR diversity rose significantly in peripheral T cells but not in tumor-infiltrating lymphocytes.

The germline V gene encodes CDR1 SGHAT and CDR2 FQNNGV. Trimming at V came to 4 bases and at J to 8 bases, leaving 9 bases not matched to a gene. This CDR3 is 15 amino acids long. Regarding this clonotype: The antigen is not known.

One entry per CDR3 protein results from TCRdb running MiXCR on the PCR reads. The sample yields 15,000 to 20,000 distinct CDR3 sequences, around 45% seen once. Described time point: after preoperative PTX-NDP chemotherapy. The TCR sequence derives from a human donor with esophageal squamous cell carcinoma. The donor label of this sample is uncertain. Sample collection was performed from a patient given preoperative chemotherapy. This sequence joins TRBV11-2 and TRBJ2-1; 9 nucleotides line up with TRBD1. CDR3 coding DNA: TGTGCCAGCAGCTACCGGGACAGGGTTGGGGATGAGCAGTTCTTC. This translates into CASSYRDRVGDEQFF.